Listed below are T cell receptor beta chains from one sample, sequenced in a study of OX40 agonist ivuxolimab in advanced cancers. Clones were read by immunoSEQ multiplex PCR, and TCRdb kept only the in-frame ones, dropping some. The sample carries approximately 81,000 clones, 86% recorded once. This material consisted of CD4+ or CD8+ T cells sorted from blood, taken in a trial of the OX40 agonist ivuxolimab. The receptors originated from an adult with an advanced solid tumor such as melanoma, head and neck, liver or kidney cancer. The CDR3 runs from the conserved cysteine through the conserved F or W. The D gene is left open where the match is weak. Some rows have no size entry. The others give once, few or many, or a class for an expanded clone.

J,D,V,size,DNA,CDR3
TRBJ1-2,.,TRBV5-4,once,TGTGCCAGCAGCTTGGGGGCGGGGGTTTATGGCTACACCTTC,CASSLGAGVYGYTF
TRBJ1-4,.,TRBV5-1,.,TGCGCCAGCAGGAAGGACCCAACTAATGAAAAACTGTTTTTT,CASRKDPTNEKLFF
TRBJ1-2,.,TRBV27,.,TGTGCCAGCAGTTTGAGGGGGATAGGCTATGGCTACACCTTC,CASSLRGIGYGYTF
TRBJ2-1,.,TRBV6-5,once,TGTGCCAGCAGTGACAGGAGGGGAGGGGAGTTCTTC,CASSDRRGGEFF
TRBJ1-5,TRBD1,TRBV19,.,TGTGCCAGTAGTCCCCCCGGACAGGTCAATCAGCCCCAGCATTTT,CASSPPGQVNQPQHF
TRBJ2-7,.,TRBV21-1,.,TGTGCCAGCAGCAAAAGTACAAAGGCCCCCTACGAGCAGTACTTC,CASSKSTKAPYEQYF
TRBJ1-3,.,TRBV7-6,.,TGTGCCAGCAGCTTAGAGCCCCATCCGGGACTCCTCTCCTCTGGAAACACCATATATTTT,CASSLEPHPGLLSSGNTIYF
TRBJ2-5,TRBD2,TRBV5-4,.,TGTGCCAGCAGCCCTGGGACTAGCGGGGGGGAGGGGACCCAGTACTTC,CASSPGTSGGEGTQYF
TRBJ1-4,.,TRBV12-5,.,TGTGCTAGTGGTTTCACCCTACAGGCGACTGCAACTAATGAAAAACTGTTTTTT,CASGFTLQATATNEKLFF
TRBJ2-3,TRBD2,TRBV5-4,.,TGTGCCAGCAGCTTGGAGAGCAGCGGGGGGTCAGGGCAGTATTTT,CASSLESSGGSGQYF
TRBJ1-1,TRBD1,TRBV7-3,.,TGTGCCAGCAGCTCCACAGGGGCGAAGAACACTGAAGCTTTCTTT,CASSSTGAKNTEAFF
TRBJ2-3,.,TRBV2,.,TGTGCCAGCTCGCGGGGAGGAGAGACAGATACGCAGTATTTT,CASSRGGETDTQYF
TRBJ1-1,.,TRBV5-4,.,TGTGCCAGCAGCGTCGCGGGGGGAAAAGCTTTCTTT,CASSVAGGKAFF
TRBJ2-5,.,TRBV30,.,TGTGCCTGGAGTGTACTCCGGACAGCTTTCAGAGAGACCCAGTACTTC,CAWSVLRTAFRETQYF
TRBJ1-2,.,TRBV18,.,TGTGCCAGCTCACAAGGGTCGGGAAACTATGGCTACACCTTC,CASSQGSGNYGYTF
TRBJ2-1,.,TRBV4-2,few,TGTGCCAGCAGCCAAGATGGACTGGACTACAATGAGCAGTTCTTC,CASSQDGLDYNEQFF
TRBJ1-4,.,TRBV5-1,.,TGCGCCAGCAGCTTGCACGGGGGCGAAAATGAAAAACTGTTTTTT,CASSLHGGENEKLFF
TRBJ1-5,.,TRBV6-5,.,TGTGCCAGCAGTTTCGGGGGCCCTTATAGCAATCAGCCCCAGCATTTT,CASSFGGPYSNQPQHF
TRBJ1-3,TRBD1,TRBV7-9,.,TGTGCCAGCAGCCACAACAGGGGAAGCTCTGGAAACACCATATATTTT,CASSHNRGSSGNTIYF
TRBJ2-6,.,TRBV9,.,TGTGCCAGCAGCGACCCGGACATTCGGTACTCTGGGGCCAACGTCCTGACTTTC,CASSDPDIRYSGANVLTF
TRBJ2-3,.,TRBV15,.,TGTGCCACCAGCAGAGACGCAACAGATACGCAGTATTTT,CATSRDATDTQYF
TRBJ2-5,TRBD1,TRBV5-1,.,TGCGCCAGCTCCCTCACCGGACAGGGGAGTGGGGAGACCCAGTACTTC,CASSLTGQGSGETQYF
TRBJ2-3,TRBD1,TRBV18,.,TGTGCCAGCTCACCCCAACTTGACAGGGTCAGGAGCACAGATACGCAGTATTTT,CASSPQLDRVRSTDTQYF
TRBJ2-5,.,TRBV11-3,.,TGTGCCAGCAGCTTAAATCAGGGCCCTCAAGAGACCCAGTACTTC,CASSLNQGPQETQYF
TRBJ1-5,.,TRBV2,.,TGTGCCAGCAGTGAAGAAACACGTAATCAGCCCCAGCATTTT,CASSEETRNQPQHF
TRBJ2-4,TRBD2,TRBV13,.,TGTGCCAGCAGCTCACGGGGACTAGCGGGAGCCAAAAACATTCAGTACTTC,CASSSRGLAGAKNIQYF
TRBJ1-2,.,TRBV4-3,once,TGCGCCAGCAGCCTCGTCAGGGAGGGTAATACTGGCTACACCTTC,CASSLVREGNTGYTF
TRBJ2-1,TRBD2,TRBV7-2,.,TGTGCCAGCAGCTTAAATCCCGGCGGCGCGGGAGGGCGCAATGAGCAGTTCTTC,CASSLNPGGAGGRNEQFF
TRBJ1-4,.,TRBV15,.,TGTGCCACCAGCGGAAGACAGGCAACTAATGAAAAACTGTTTTTT,CATSGRQATNEKLFF